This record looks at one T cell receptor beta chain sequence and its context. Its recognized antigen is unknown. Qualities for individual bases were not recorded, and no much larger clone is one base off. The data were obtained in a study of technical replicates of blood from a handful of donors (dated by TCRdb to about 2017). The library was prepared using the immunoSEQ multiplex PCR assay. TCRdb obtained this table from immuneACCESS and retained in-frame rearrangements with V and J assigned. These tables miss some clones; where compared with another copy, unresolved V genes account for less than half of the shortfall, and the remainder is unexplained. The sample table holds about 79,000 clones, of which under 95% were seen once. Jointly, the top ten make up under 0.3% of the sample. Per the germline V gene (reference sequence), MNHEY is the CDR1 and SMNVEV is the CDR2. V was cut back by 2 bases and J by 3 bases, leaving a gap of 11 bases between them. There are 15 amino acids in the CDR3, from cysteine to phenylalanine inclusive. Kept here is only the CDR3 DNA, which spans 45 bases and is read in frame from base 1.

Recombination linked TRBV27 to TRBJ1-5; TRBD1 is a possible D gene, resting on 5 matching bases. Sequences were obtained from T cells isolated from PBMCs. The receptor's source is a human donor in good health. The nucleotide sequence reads TGTGCCAGCAGTTTAGCGCAGGGCTTCAATCAGCCCCAGCATTTT. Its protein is CASSLAQGFNQPQHF.